The present T cell receptor beta chain was sequenced within a study of sequential checkpoint blockade in melanoma. In the study overall: 85 to 95 pretreatment tumor DNA samples were TCRβ immunosequenced. Roughly 20 patients had tumor biopsies before treatment and at week 13.

With 3 bases clipped from V and 10 bases from J, the junction kept 14 bases outside the gene matches. CDR1 and CDR2 from the germline V gene are KGHSH and LQKENI. The CDR3 consists of 17 residues. Treatment denoted: randomized to nivolumab then ipilimumab (arm A) or the reverse (arm B). Patients had received no earlier DNA-damaging chemotherapy. TCRdb's copy holds only in-frame clones and misses some; the assay was immunoSEQ multiplex PCR. The sample contains approximately 20,000 clones, around 25% of which appear only once. The source was tumor tissue (inferred from file names), collected from a patient given nivolumab and ipilimumab in sequence. The V gene is TRBV18, the J gene TRBJ1-6, with 8 bases matching TRBD1. The source of this sequence is a human donor with melanoma. The CDR3 reads CASSPYPGQGLSSPLHF. In DNA, the CDR3 is TGTGCCAGCTCACCTTATCCCGGACAGGGACTGAGCTCACCCCTCCACTTT.